This T cell receptor beta chain was sequenced in a study of OX40 agonist ivuxolimab in advanced cancers. Background on the study: Ivuxolimab, an agonist antibody against OX40 (CD134), was given to patients. Patients undergoing dose escalation presented with hepatocellular carcinoma, melanoma, renal cell or head and neck cancer. Every 2 weeks, patients received ivuxolimab intravenously, dosed at 0.01 to 10 mg/kg.

Method: immunoSEQ multiplex PCR; TCRdb's copy keeps in-frame clones and lacks some. Among about 98,000 clones listed, 90% to 95% were seen once. The CDR3 totals 14 residues. V gave up 0 bases and J gave up 5 bases, with 10 bases separating them. Germline CDR1 and CDR2: ENHRY and SYGVKD. This TCR was recovered from an adult with an advanced solid tumor such as melanoma, head and neck, liver or kidney cancer. The chain uses TRBV10-3 and TRBJ1-2; D uncertain. Sequenced material: CD4+ or CD8+ T cells sorted from blood, taken in a trial of the OX40 agonist ivuxolimab. The CDR3 loop reads CAISESGGQYGYTF. The DNA for the CDR3 is TGTGCCATCAGTGAGTCAGGTGGGCAATATGGCTACACCTTC.